This TCR beta chain emerged from a study of blood T cell repertoires in COVID-19. About the study: Material from acute and convalescent COVID-19 was sourced from the United States, Italy and Spain. T cells, B-cell-depleted T cells, or PBMCs provided the cDNA or gDNA that served as material.

TCRdb's copy holds only in-frame clones and misses some; the assay was immunoSEQ multiplex PCR. The sample contains about 260,000 clones, 83% of which appear only once. Germline V gene data show CDR1 as LGHNA and CDR2 as YSLEER. This CDR3 has 15 amino acids. V was clipped by 3 bases and J by 2 bases, with 14 bases between them. The sample was peripheral blood. V and J are TRBV4-3 and TRBJ2-7; tentative D call: TRBD1 (6 bases). This receptor was obtained from a woman between 45 and 65 years old who had recovered from COVID-19. CDR3 nucleotides: TGCGCCAGCAGCCAGGGGGCACAGCGCGCCTACGAGCAGTACTTC. It codes for CASSQGAQRAYEQYF.